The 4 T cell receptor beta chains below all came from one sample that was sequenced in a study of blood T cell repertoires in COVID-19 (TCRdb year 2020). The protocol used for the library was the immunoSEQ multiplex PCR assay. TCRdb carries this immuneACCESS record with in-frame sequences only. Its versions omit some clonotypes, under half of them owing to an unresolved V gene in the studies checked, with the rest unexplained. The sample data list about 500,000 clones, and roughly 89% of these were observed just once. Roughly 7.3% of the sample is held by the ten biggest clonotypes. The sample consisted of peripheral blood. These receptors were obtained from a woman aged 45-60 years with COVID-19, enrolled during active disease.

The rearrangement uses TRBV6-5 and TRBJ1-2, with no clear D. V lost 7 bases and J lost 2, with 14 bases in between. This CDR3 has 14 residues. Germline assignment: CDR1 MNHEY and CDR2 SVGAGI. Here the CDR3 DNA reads TGTGCCAGCATCGAAATTACAGAGAACTATGGCTACACCTTC. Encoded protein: CASIEITENYGYTF.

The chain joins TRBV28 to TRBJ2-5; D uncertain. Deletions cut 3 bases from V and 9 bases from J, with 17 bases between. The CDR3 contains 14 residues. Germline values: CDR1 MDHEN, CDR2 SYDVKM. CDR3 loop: CASSFRPGPGSQYF. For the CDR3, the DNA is TGTGCCAGCAGTTTCCGGCCGGGTCCCGGATCCCAGTACTTC.

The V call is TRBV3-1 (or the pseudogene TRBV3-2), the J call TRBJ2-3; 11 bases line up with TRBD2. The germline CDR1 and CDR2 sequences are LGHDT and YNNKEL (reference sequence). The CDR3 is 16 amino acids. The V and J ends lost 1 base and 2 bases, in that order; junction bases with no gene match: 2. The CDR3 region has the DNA TGTGCCAGCAGCCAAGGACTAGCGGGGTACACAGATACGCAGTATTTT. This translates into CASSQGLAGYTDTQYF.

The CDR3 loop reads CASRPGVASRGYTF. In DNA form, the CDR3 reads TGTGCCAGCCGCCCCGGGGTTGCTTCCCGCGGCTACACCTTC. The chain employs TRBV9 and TRBJ1-2, with D uncertain. The V gene's germline CDR1 is SGDLS and CDR2 YYNGEE. The CDR3 has 14 amino acids. The V end lost 7 bases, the J end lost 8 bases, and 21 bases lay between the germline ends.